This entry describes one T cell receptor beta chain. This clonotype was recorded at least ten times. No antigen is known for it. No base quality values were provided; no much bigger clone lies one nucleotide off. Ends trimmed: V by 1 base, J by 3 bases; bases unmatched to a gene: 6. Counted from cysteine to phenylalanine, this CDR3 has 16 amino acids. The kept DNA is CDR3 alone, 48 bases in frame from the first base. The germline V gene provides CDR1 SGHVS and CDR2 FQNEAQ. The sample comes from a study of CD8 T cells in ankylosing spondylitis (dated by TCRdb to the late 2010s). Study-level background: The study set out to find disease-linked TCR variants by profiling T cell receptor beta repertoires in ankylosing spondylitis patients and healthy donors. The full study cohort comprised 25 ankylosing spondylitis patients and some 100 healthy donors. Peripheral blood was sampled, and synovial fluid was also collected from ankylosing spondylitis patients.

The reads were generated on an Illumina HiSeq 2500. TCR beta libraries were prepared by quantitative 5'-RACE with molecular barcodes. The original pipeline was this. Disease-linked TCR variants were identified with a new computational method built on a probabilistic model of VDJ rearrangement. Clones were called with MiXCR by TCRdb after fastp trimmed the public reads at Q25, and only in-frame beta chains were retained. Each entry is one CDR3 protein sequence, shown with its most common DNA and genes. TCRdb, not the authors, supplied the V and J calls. The sample profile shows about 280,000 distinct CDR3 sequences; 20% of them were found once. Jointly, the top ten make up 7.5% to 9.5% of the sample. Overall study results and their limits: The disease-linked clones showed a CD8+ phenotype and occurred at relatively low frequencies in peripheral blood. Some motif variants had previously been reported in the synovial fluid and blood of reactive arthritis patients, which suggests shared mechanisms of disease initiation. The disease-linked clones were reported to be significantly enriched in matched synovial fluid samples from ankylosing spondylitis patients. Blood from ankylosing spondylitis patients appeared to be characterized by a TCR beta motif composed of roughly 8 highly homologous amino acid variants.

Input material: blood, either unsorted or a sorted T cell fraction (not recorded which). The sequence derives from a male donor with ankylosing spondylitis or in good health (not recorded which). The sequence joins TRBV7-8 to TRBJ1-5, and TRBD1 matches 7 of the central bases. The DNA sequence is given as TGTGCCAGCAGCTTAGATCGCAGGGGGGTCAATCAGCCCCAGCATTTT. Translated, this is CASSLDRRGVNQPQHF. With the portions outside the CDR3 filled from the reference TRBV7-8 and TRBJ1-5 genes, the complete variable region becomes GAGVSQSPRYKVAKRGQDVALRCDPISGHVSLFWYQQALGQGPEFLTYFQNEAQLDKSGLPSDRFFAERPEGSVSTLKIQRTQQEDSAVYLCASSLDRRGVNQPQHFGDGTRLSIL.